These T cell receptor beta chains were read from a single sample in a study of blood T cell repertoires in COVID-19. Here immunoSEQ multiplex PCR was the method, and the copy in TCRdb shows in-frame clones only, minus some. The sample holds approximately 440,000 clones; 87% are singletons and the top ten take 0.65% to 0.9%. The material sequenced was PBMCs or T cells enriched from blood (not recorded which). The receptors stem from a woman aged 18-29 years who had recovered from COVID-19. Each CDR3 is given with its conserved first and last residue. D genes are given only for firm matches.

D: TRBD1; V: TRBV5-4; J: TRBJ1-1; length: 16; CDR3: CASSSGQGAADTEAFF; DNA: TGTGCCAGCAGCTCCGGACAGGGGGCGGCTGACACTGAAGCTTTCTTT
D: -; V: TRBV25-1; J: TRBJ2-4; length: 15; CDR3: CASSELREGKNIQYF; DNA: TGTGCCAGCAGTGAATTGAGGGAAGGCAAAAACATTCAGTACTTC
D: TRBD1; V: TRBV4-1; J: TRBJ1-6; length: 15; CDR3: CASSLLQGANSPLHF; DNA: TGCGCCAGCAGCCTACTACAGGGGGCGAATTCACCCCTCCACTTT
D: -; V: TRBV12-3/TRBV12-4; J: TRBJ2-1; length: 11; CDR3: CASSLTSEQFF; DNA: TGTGCCAGCAGTCTCACTAGTGAGCAGTTCTTC
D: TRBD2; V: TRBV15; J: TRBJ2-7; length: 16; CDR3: CATSREQRGISYEQYF; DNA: TGTGCCACCAGCAGAGAACAGCGGGGGATCTCCTACGAGCAGTACTTC
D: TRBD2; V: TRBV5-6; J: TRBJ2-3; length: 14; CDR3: CASSLGLAGDTQYF; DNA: TGTGCCAGCAGCTTGGGACTAGCAGGGGATACGCAGTATTTT
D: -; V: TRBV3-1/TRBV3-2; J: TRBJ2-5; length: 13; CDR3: CASSRPPGETQYF; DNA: TGTGCCAGCAGCCGGCCCCCAGGTGAGACCCAGTACTTC
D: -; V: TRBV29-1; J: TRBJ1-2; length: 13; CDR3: CSGAKSGTYGYTF; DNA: TGCAGCGGAGCTAAATCCGGGACATATGGCTACACCTTC
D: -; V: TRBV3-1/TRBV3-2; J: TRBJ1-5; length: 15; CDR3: CASSLNSGKDQPQHF; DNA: TGTGCCAGCAGCCTGAACTCAGGGAAGGATCAGCCCCAGCATTTT
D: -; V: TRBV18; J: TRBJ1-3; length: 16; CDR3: CASSPPIPGSGNTIYF; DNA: TGTGCCAGCTCACCACCGATCCCGGGGAGTGGAAACACCATATATTTT